Listed here are 28 T cell receptor beta chains from one sample, sequenced in a study of T-cell memory formation after mild COVID-19. MiXCR was run by TCRdb on the 5' RACE reads, yielding one entry per CDR3 protein. The top ten hold more than 25% of the sample, which has fewer than 140,000 distinct CDR3 sequences, around 15% seen once. The sequenced material came from PBMCs or a T cell subset sorted from them (not recorded which). The origin of the receptors is an adult woman who had mild COVID-19 (a few samples of this study predate the infection). Cell type and time point are not known.

This clonotype was observed at least ten times. The chain has TRBV27 and TRBJ2-2; D gene uncertain. The CDR3 has 13 residues. Per the germline V gene, CDR1 is MNHEY and CDR2 is SMNVEV (reference sequence). V was clipped by 5 bases and J by 3 bases, with 7 bases between them. Written as DNA, the CDR3 is TGTGCCAGCAGTCCAAGGGACACCGGGGAGCTGTTTTTT. This encodes CASSPRDTGELFF.

This clonotype was seen many times. V is TRBV20-1 and J is TRBJ1-1; D gene uncertain. V was pared by 0 bases and J by 0 bases, with 8 bases between. CDR1 is DFQATT, CDR2 SNEGSKA, per germline (reference sequence). This CDR3 has 14 residues. CDR3 sequence: CSARDPGMNTEAFF. The CDR3 region has the DNA TGCAGTGCTAGAGACCCCGGGATGAACACTGAAGCTTTCTTT.

This rearrangement joins TRBV5-1 to TRBJ1-1; D gene uncertain. With 0 bases removed from V and 2 bases from J, the gap between germline ends came to 11 bases. There are 15 residues in the CDR3. Germline lookup yields CDR1 SGHRS and CDR2 YFSETQ. This CDR3 is CASSLDRLGNTEAFF. In DNA, the CDR3 is TGCGCCAGCAGCTTGGACAGATTGGGAAACACTGAAGCTTTCTTT. The full variable domain, its missing parts supplied by reference TRBV5-1 and TRBJ1-1, is KAGVTQTPRYLIKTRGQQVTLSCSPISGHRSVSWYQQTPGQGLQFLFEYFSETQRNKGNFPGRFSGRQFSNSRSEMNVSTLELGDSALYLCASSLDRLGNTEAFFGQGTRLTVV.

This clonotype showed up just a few times. The chain has TRBV12-3 or TRBV12-4 and TRBJ1-1; D is unresolved. CDR3 size: 14 residues. V dropped 4 bases and J dropped 4 bases, with 13 bases sitting between them. Here the CDR3 DNA reads TGTGCCAGCAGTTCCGTGACGGGTAGCACTGAAGCTTTCTTT. Its translation is CASSSVTGSTEAFF.

The gene calls are TRBV7-2 and TRBJ2-3, with 9 bases lining up with TRBD2. The CDR3 is 14 amino acids. CDR1 is SGHTA and CDR2 is FQGNSA in the germline V gene. V shed 5 bases and J 4 bases; nucleotides not matched to a gene: 4. The CDR3 nucleotides read TGTGCCAGCAGCCGAGCGGGAGGACCAGATACGCAGTATTTT. The encoded protein is CASSRAGGPDTQYF.

This CDR3 reads CASSYRVLGTEAFF. The CDR3 region has the DNA TGTGCCAGCAGTTATAGGGTATTGGGCACTGAAGCTTTCTTT. The chain carries TRBV6-5 and TRBJ1-1; D remains ambiguous. The CDR3 has 14 residues. V lost 3 bases, J lost 4 bases, and 12 bases lay in between. Germline assignment: CDR1 MNHEY and CDR2 SVGAGI.

This clonotype appeared a few times. CDR3 in DNA: TGTGCCAGCAGCTTGTCAGGAGCGGGAGGCCTCCGCGGTGAGCAGTTCTTC. It yields the protein CASSLSGAGGLRGEQFF. The chain couples TRBV7-2 to TRBJ2-1, with 9 positions matching TRBD2. The CDR3 loop spans 17 amino acids. Germline values: CDR1 SGHTA, CDR2 FQGNSA. V shed 3 bases, J shed 9 bases, and the junction held 15 bases outside the gene matches.

The chain uses TRBV29-1 and TRBJ2-7; D ambiguous. V was pared by 4 bases and J by 6 bases, with 16 bases between. CDR1 and CDR2 from the germline V gene are SQVTM and ANQGSEA. CDR3 length: 13 amino acids. The CDR3 loop reads CSVGTPNTGEQYF. The CDR3 DNA reads as TGCAGCGTTGGGACCCCTAACACCGGCGAGCAGTACTTC.

V gene TRBV5-6 combines with J gene TRBJ2-1; possible D gene TRBD2, 6 bases. V gave up 0 bases and J gave up 8 bases, with 21 bases separating them. Germline lookup yields CDR1 SGHDT and CDR2 YYEEEE. CDR3 length: 17 residues. CDR3 residues: CASSLDFGEASHDEQFF. The CDR3 DNA sequence: TGTGCCAGCAGCTTGGATTTCGGGGAGGCTTCCCACGATGAGCAGTTCTTC.

Written as DNA, the CDR3 is TGCGCCAGCAGCTTGGAAGGGACCGCCTACGAGCAGTACTTC. The encoded protein is CASSLEGTAYEQYF. This chain links TRBV5-1 with TRBJ2-7; possibly TRBD1 or TRBD2 for D (5 bases each). From germline, CDR1 is SGHRS and CDR2 YFSETQ. The CDR3 length is 14 residues. Trimming took off 0 bases at V and 2 bases at J, with 9 bases between the two ends.

This chain joins TRBV24-1 and TRBJ2-1, with TRBD2 matching 10 bases. This CDR3 contains 18 residues. The germline CDR1 and CDR2 sequences are KGHDR and SFDVKD. J lost 4 bases, V lost 0 bases, and 8 bases had no gene match. CDR3 loop: CATSDLARVAGGYNEQFF. The CDR3 DNA sequence: TGTGCCACCAGTGATTTGGCGCGGGTAGCGGGGGGATACAATGAGCAGTTCTTC.

The chain couples TRBV7-9 to TRBJ2-7; no firm D call. CDR3 length equals 10 residues. The V gene's germline CDR1 is SEHNR and CDR2 FQNEAQ (reference sequence). Trimming shortened V by 8 bases and J by 6 bases, and 8 bases separated the two germline ends. The CDR3, as DNA: TGTGCCAGCGGGTCTGGCGAGCAGTACTTC. Translation: CASGSGEQYF.

This clonotype was found a few times. The chain links TRBV6-1 to TRBJ2-1, with a weak D call TRBD1 (6 bases). The CDR3 has 16 amino acids. Trimming left V 5 bases short and J 1 base short, with 15 bases between. The germline gives CDR1 MNHNS, CDR2 SASEGT. The CDR3: CASSPVRGHSYNEQFF. The DNA for the CDR3 is TGTGCCAGCAGTCCCGTCAGGGGCCATTCCTACAATGAGCAGTTCTTC.

The rearrangement uses TRBV9 and TRBJ2-7; D tentatively reads TRBD1 or TRBD2 (5 bases each). The V and J ends lost 0 bases and 4 bases respectively, with 11 bases between them. CDR1 and CDR2 (germline): SGDLS, YYNGEE. This CDR3 contains 14 residues. The CDR3, as DNA: TGTGCCAGCAGCGTAGCTTGGGGGAAGTACGAGCAGTACTTC. It codes for CASSVAWGKYEQYF.

This clonotype was counted a few times. The CDR3 nucleotides read TGTGCCAGCAGCTCCTACAGGGGCGACTACGAGCAGTACTTC. Amino acid sequence: CASSSYRGDYEQYF. V and J are TRBV7-6 and TRBJ2-7, with 7 bases that match TRBD1. The CDR3 totals 14 residues. Per the germline V gene, CDR1 is SGHVS and CDR2 is FNYEAQ. With V trimmed by 4 bases and J by 3 bases, 6 bases remained unmatched. The whole variable domain, filled in from reference TRBV7-6 and TRBJ2-7, reads GAGVSQSPRYKVTKRGQDVALRCDPISGHVSLYWYRQALGQGPEFLTYFNYEAQQDKSGLPNDRFSAERPEGSISTLTIQRTEQRDSAMYRCASSSYRGDYEQYFGPGTRLTVT.

This clonotype was seen a handful of times. CDR3 sequence reads: CASSRGQGSEKLFF. CDR3 nucleotide sequence: TGTGCCAGCAGCCGTGGACAGGGAAGCGAAAAACTGTTTTTT. The chain uses TRBV5-5 and TRBJ1-4; TRBD1 matches at 8 bases. The CDR3 has 14 residues. The junction had 7 bases not matched to a gene; V was cut back by 4 bases and J by 8 bases. CDR1 SGHKS and CDR2 YYEKEE come from the germline V gene (reference sequence).

This clonotype appeared a few times. This chain links TRBV20-1 with TRBJ2-7, with TRBD1 matching 7 bases. Germline V gene sequence: CDR1 DFQATT, CDR2 SNEGSKA (reference sequence). J was trimmed by 2 bases and V by 4 bases; bases with no gene match: 11. The CDR3 is 15 amino acids. The chain's CDR3 is CSAKIYRDRAYEQYF. The CDR3 bases are TGCAGTGCTAAAATATACCGGGACAGAGCCTACGAGCAGTACTTC.

This chain uses TRBV29-1 with TRBJ2-7; no clear D. CDR3 size: 12 residues. The ends were cut back, 4 bases at V and 3 bases at J, with 10 bases in the middle. Germline V CDR1 and CDR2: SQVTM, ANQGSEA. The CDR3 DNA reads TGCAGCGTTGTGTCAGGCTACTACGAGCAGTACTTC. This codes for CSVVSGYYEQYF.

This clonotype was seen only a few times. The rearrangement uses TRBV7-2 and TRBJ1-4, with 7 bases lining up with TRBD1. Germline values: CDR1 SGHTA, CDR2 FQGNSA. J lost 6 bases, V lost 5 bases, and 6 bases had no gene match. This CDR3 is 14 amino acids long. CDR3 nucleotide sequence: TGTGCCAGCAGCGACGACAGGGAGGATGAAAAACTGTTTTTT. Translation gives CASSDDREDEKLFF.

There are a few counts of this clonotype. V is TRBV6-2 or TRBV6-3 and J is TRBJ2-1, with D tentatively TRBD1 (6 bases). The CDR3 spans 15 residues. Germline V CDR1 and CDR2: MNHEY, SVGEGT. V was cut by 2 bases and J by 7 bases, with 15 bases left in between. This CDR3 is CASSYGRDMVNEQFF. The CDR3 bases are TGTGCCAGCAGTTACGGCCGGGACATGGTGAATGAGCAGTTCTTC.

Here the CDR3 reads CASSLEQGFSYEQYF. The CDR3 region has the DNA TGTGCCAGCAGCTTGGAACAGGGGTTCTCCTACGAGCAGTACTTC. The chain couples TRBV7-9 to TRBJ2-7, with TRBD1 identical over 7 bases. CDR1 and CDR2 from the germline V gene are SEHNR and FQNEAQ (reference sequence). The CDR3 spans 15 residues. V lost 3 bases and J lost 0; bases outside the gene matches: 5.

In this sample, this clonotype turned up a few times. The V call is TRBV4-3, the J call TRBJ2-1; either TRBD1 or TRBD2 may supply D (5 bases each). Germline V CDR1 and CDR2: LGHNA, YSLEER. The CDR3 spans 15 residues. The germline V and J ends were trimmed by 3 bases and 2 bases, with 11 bases remaining between them. For the CDR3, the DNA is TGCGCCAGCAGCCATGACGGGACGCCCTACAATGAGCAGTTCTTC. This sequence encodes CASSHDGTPYNEQFF.

This clonotype showed up just a few times. V and J are TRBV11-2 and TRBJ2-5; 13 positions agree with TRBD2. V trimming: 5 bases; J trimming: 6 bases; junction bases outside the gene matches: 3. The CDR3 contains 14 residues. Per the germline V gene, CDR1 is SGHAT and CDR2 is FQNNGV. The CDR3 nucleotides read TGTGCCAGCAGCGAACTAGCGGGGGGGCAGACCCAGTACTTC. It codes for CASSELAGGQTQYF.

J is TRBJ2-1 and V is TRBV7-3; 10 bases are a match to TRBD2. J gave up 6 bases and V 5 bases, and 7 bases lay outside the gene matches. The CDR3 is 15 amino acids. Germline CDR1 and CDR2: SGHTA and FQGTGA. The CDR3 loop is CASSVGTSVGNEQFF. In DNA form, the CDR3 reads TGTGCCAGCAGCGTCGGGACTAGCGTAGGCAATGAGCAGTTCTTC.

This chain connects TRBV5-1 to TRBJ1-1; D may be TRBD1 (6 bases). The CDR3 loop spans 15 amino acids. CDR1 is SGHRS, CDR2 YFSETQ, per germline. V was cut by 3 bases and J by 6 bases, with 18 bases left in between. DNA of the CDR3: TGCGCCAGCAGCTCCGGCCAGGGGACGGGAGCTGAAGCTTTCTTT. It encodes CASSSGQGTGAEAFF.

V gene TRBV20-1 combines with J gene TRBJ2-5; maybe TRBD2 (5 bases). V lost 5 bases to trimming and J lost 0 bases, with 16 bases between them. The CDR3 loop spans 15 amino acids. Germline CDR1 is DFQATT and CDR2 is SNEGSKA (reference sequence). The CDR3 loop reads CSAHIWTPYQETQYF. The CDR3 DNA reads TGCAGTGCTCACATTTGGACTCCGTACCAAGAGACCCAGTACTTC.

This clonotype was detected a few times. V and J are TRBV2 and TRBJ2-1; 7 bases map to TRBD1. The CDR3 has 14 amino acids. Germline values: CDR1 SNHLY, CDR2 FYNNEI. After removal of 5 bases from V and 4 bases from J, the junction contained 5 bases not matched to a gene. CDR3 loop: CASSSWTGYNEQFF. As DNA, the CDR3 is TGTGCCAGCAGTTCTTGGACAGGTTACAATGAGCAGTTCTTC.

V gene TRBV29-1 combines with J gene TRBJ1-2; D may be TRBD1 (5 bases). Per germline, CDR1 SQVTM and CDR2 ANQGSEA. V was cut by 8 bases and J by 6 bases, with 16 bases left in between. The CDR3 totals 12 residues. CDR3 nucleotide sequence: TGCAGCTACCGGGACGGGGCCAATGGCTACACCTTC. It translates to CSYRDGANGYTF.